Below are 3 T cell receptor beta chains sequenced from a single sample in a study of cytomegalovirus exposure and HLA in healthy donors. The PCR used 60 Vbeta and 13 Jbeta primers. TCRdb's copy holds only in-frame clones and misses some; the assay was immunoSEQ multiplex PCR. The sample shows about 100,000 clones, 60% to 75% of them seen only once. The sequencing sample was made of PBMCs. These receptors all stem from a man in his forties in good health and CMV-seropositive.

This chain uses TRBV9 with TRBJ2-2; 7 bases are shared with TRBD2. V lost 4 bases to trimming and J lost 4 bases; unmatched junction nucleotides: 4. Germline CDR1 SGDLS, CDR2 YYNGEE. The CDR3 consists of 14 residues. CDR3 coding DNA: TGTGCCAGCAGCCCCTGGACTAGCACCGGGGAGCTGTTTTTT. Amino acids: CASSPWTSTGELFF.

This clone has a handful of counts. The genes are TRBV5-8 and TRBJ2-5, with 9 bases matching TRBD2. The V gene end was trimmed by 6 bases and the J gene end by 3 bases; junction bases not matched to a gene: 9. Germline V gene lookup returns CDR1 SGHTS and CDR2 YDEGEE. The CDR3 contains 15 residues. The CDR3 here is CASNRLAETKETQYF. The DNA of the CDR3 is TGTGCCAGCAACAGACTAGCGGAGACCAAAGAGACCCAGTACTTC.

The chain links TRBV18 to TRBJ2-3; 10 bases match TRBD2. The V gene end was trimmed by 2 bases and the J gene end by 7 bases; junction bases not matched to a gene: 9. Germline V lookup: CDR1 KGHSH, CDR2 LQKENI. This CDR3 comprises 16 residues. The chain's CDR3 is CASSPSPSGGGNTQYF. The CDR3 DNA is TGTGCCAGCTCACCATCCCCTAGCGGGGGAGGGAATACGCAGTATTTT.